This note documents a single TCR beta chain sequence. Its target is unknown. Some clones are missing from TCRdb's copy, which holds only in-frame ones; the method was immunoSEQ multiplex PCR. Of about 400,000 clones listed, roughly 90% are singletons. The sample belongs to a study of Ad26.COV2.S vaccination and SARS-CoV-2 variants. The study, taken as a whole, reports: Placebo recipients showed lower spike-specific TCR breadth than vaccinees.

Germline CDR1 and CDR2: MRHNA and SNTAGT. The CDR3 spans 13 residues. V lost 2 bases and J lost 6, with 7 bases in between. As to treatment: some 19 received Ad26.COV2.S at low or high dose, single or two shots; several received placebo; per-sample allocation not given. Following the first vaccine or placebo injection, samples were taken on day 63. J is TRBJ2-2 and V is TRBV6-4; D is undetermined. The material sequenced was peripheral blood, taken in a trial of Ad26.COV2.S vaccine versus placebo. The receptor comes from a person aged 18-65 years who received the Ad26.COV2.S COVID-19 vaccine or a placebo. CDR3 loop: CASSDENPGELFF. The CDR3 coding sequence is TGTGCCAGCAGTGACGAGAATCCCGGGGAGCTGTTTTTT.